This T cell receptor (beta chain) was identified during a study of blood T cell repertoires in COVID-19 (dated by TCRdb to about 2020). With regard to the full study: Collaborator samples came from the United States, Italy and Spain and covered acute and convalescent phases of COVID-19. The material from the prospective study consisted of cDNA or gDNA derived from T cells, B-cell-depleted T cells, or PBMCs. The dataset comprised deeply sampled blood TCRbeta repertoires from subjects exposed to, actively infected with, or recovered from COVID-19. The repertoires were released in a freely available public database meant as a resource for research on the immune response to SARS-CoV-2. The samples were drawn from the first 160 participants of the ongoing ImmuneRACE study and from 1,254 subjects provided by 6 global collaborators. Sample metadata almost always included a de-identified subject ID, COVID-19 status, age in years and sex. Where available, HLA class I and class II types were obtained from metadata supplied by the sample provider rather than from assay-based typing. What the work shows at the level of the full study, not this receptor alone: The quantity of clinical and demographic metadata differed by source and by participant and was supplied without curation.

As to this clone: Its antigen has not been determined. The input lacks base qualities; no much larger clone sits a single base away.

The collaborating institutions used their own protocols to collect whole blood in K2EDTA tubes. For TCRbeta analysis, collaborator samples were shipped as frozen whole blood, as isolated PBMCs, or as DNA extracted from either sample type. The CDR3 contains 15 residues, cysteine and phenylalanine counted. Only the CDR3 DNA stays, 45 bases, in frame from base 1. Deletion took 5 bases off V and 4 bases off J, with a span of 15 bases between the germline ends. CDR1 and CDR2 (SGHAT, FQNNGV) derive from the germline V gene. TCRbeta CDR3 regions were amplified from genomic DNA by means of the immunoSEQ Assay, a bias-controlled multiplex PCR. Per the original workflow: Nucleated cell counts per sample were estimated from amplification of reference gene primers within the assay. To quantify the absolute abundance of each unique TCRbeta CDR3 rearrangement, sequence reads were collapsed and filtered. Productive Simpson clonality was computed per sample as the square root of Simpson's diversity index over productive rearrangements. TCRdb's version of the immuneACCESS table is confined to in-frame rearrangements and falls short of the full clone set. An unresolved V gene accounts for under half of the shortfall where checked; the remainder is of unknown origin. Clonal size and the V and J genes are those of that table, whereas D and trimming came from the DNA. Counted in this sample were roughly 170,000 clones; approximately 87% of them appeared once. The ten largest clones take up roughly 20% of the sample.

The sequence joins TRBV11-2 to TRBJ1-3; TRBD1 might be the D gene, on 6 matching bases. The clonotype was recovered from a man between 65 and 79 years old with active or convalescent COVID-19. The sequenced material came from peripheral blood. The DNA reads as follows: TGTGCCAGCAGCCCCGGACAGACGGGGGGAAACACCATATATTTT. Translated, it reads CASSPGQTGGNTIYF.